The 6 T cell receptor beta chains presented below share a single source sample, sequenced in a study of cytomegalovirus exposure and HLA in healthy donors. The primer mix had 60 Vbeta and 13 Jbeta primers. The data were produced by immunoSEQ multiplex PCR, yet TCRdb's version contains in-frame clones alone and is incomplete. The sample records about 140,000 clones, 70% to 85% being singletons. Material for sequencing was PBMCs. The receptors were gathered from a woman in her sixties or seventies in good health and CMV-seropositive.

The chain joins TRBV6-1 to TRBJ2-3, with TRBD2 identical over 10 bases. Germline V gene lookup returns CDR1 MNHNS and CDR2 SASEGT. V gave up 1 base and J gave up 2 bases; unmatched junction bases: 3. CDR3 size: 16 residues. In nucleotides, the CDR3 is TGTGCCAGCAGTGAAGAACTAGCGGGACCCACAGATACGCAGTATTTT. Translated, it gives CASSEELAGPTDTQYF.

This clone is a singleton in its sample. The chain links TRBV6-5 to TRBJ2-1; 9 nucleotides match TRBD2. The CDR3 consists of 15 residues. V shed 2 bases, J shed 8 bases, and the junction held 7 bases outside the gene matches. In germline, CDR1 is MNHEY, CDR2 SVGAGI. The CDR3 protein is CASSYASGTGYEQFF. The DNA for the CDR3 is TGTGCCAGCAGTTACGCTAGCGGGACCGGTTATGAGCAGTTCTTC.

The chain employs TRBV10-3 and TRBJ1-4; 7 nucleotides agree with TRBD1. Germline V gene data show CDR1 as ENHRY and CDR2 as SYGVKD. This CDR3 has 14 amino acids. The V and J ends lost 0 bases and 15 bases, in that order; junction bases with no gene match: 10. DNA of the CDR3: TGTGCCATCAGTGAGTCTACCCAACAGGGGCTTATGTTTTTT. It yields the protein CAISESTQQGLMFF.

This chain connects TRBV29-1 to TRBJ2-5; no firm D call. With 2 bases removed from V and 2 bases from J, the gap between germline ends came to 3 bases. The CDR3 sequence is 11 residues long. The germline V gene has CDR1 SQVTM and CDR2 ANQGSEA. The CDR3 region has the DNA TGCAGCGTTGAACTACAAGAGACCCAGTACTTC. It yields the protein CSVELQETQYF.

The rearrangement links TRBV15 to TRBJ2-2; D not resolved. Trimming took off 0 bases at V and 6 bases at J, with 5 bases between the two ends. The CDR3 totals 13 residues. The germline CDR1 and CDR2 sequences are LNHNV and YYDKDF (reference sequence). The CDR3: CATSRDPSGELFF. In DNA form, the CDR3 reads TGTGCCACCAGCAGAGATCCGTCCGGGGAGCTGTTTTTT.

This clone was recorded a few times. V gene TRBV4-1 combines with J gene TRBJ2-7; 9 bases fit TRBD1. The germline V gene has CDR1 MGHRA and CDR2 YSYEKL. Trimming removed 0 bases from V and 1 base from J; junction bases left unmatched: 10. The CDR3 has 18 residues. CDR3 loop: CASSQDRTGTGLSYEQYF. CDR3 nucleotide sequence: TGCGCCAGCAGCCAAGATAGAACGGGGACAGGGCTTTCCTACGAGCAGTACTTC.